This TCR beta chain originates from a study of T cells in Graves' hyperthyroidism and ophthalmopathy. This CDR3 is 13 amino acids long. CDR1 is SEHNR, CDR2 FQNEAQ, per germline (reference sequence). Deletions cut 4 bases from V and 3 bases from J, with 10 bases between. Researchers amplified the TCR beta CDR3 regions from RNA transcripts. The TCR CDR3 was amplified in a first-round RT-PCR using the HTBI primer set. TCRdb used MiXCR to reprocess the multiplex PCR reads, holding one entry per CDR3 protein. This sample has fewer than 650,000 distinct CDR3 sequences, with 14% found just once. The chain couples TRBV7-9 to TRBJ2-7; D not certain. Material for sequencing was blood. The TCR was taken from a woman in her thirties or forties with Graves' hyperthyroidism. The chain's CDR3 is CASSSKPLYEQYF. The CDR3 region has the DNA TGTGCCAGCAGCTCCAAACCCCTCTACGAGCAGTACTTC.